The present entry profiles one T cell receptor (beta chain) with its context. The use of a sample-barcoded 5' primer and a J-beta primer mix characterized a second PCR of about 6 to 11 cycles. Using its own MiXCR run on the 5' RACE reads, TCRdb lists one record per CDR3 protein. The sample holds roughly 800,000 distinct CDR3 sequences, about 36% seen once. These data come from a study of blood T cells in healthy people across ages. The germline CDR1 and CDR2 sequences are SGHAT and FQNNGV. The J segment lost 7 bases and the V segment lost 1 base, leaving 16 bases of the junction unmatched. This CDR3 has 18 amino acids.

This TCR was sampled from a man younger than 35 in good health. The chain joins TRBV11-2 to TRBJ2-7; 10 positions agree with TRBD1. Sequenced material: blood. The CDR3 reads CASSLAISGTGVREEQYF. CDR3 DNA sequence: TGTGCCAGCAGCTTAGCTATATCCGGGACAGGGGTTCGTGAGGAGCAGTACTTC.